This TCR beta chain was captured in a study of low-dose radiotherapy and immunotherapy resistance in tumors. Across the study: Every two weeks patients got nivolumab 240 mg flat dose, plus ipilimumab 1 mg/kg every six weeks, intravenously. Aspirin 300 mg was given orally each day for four cycles from cycle 1 day 1.

The V end lost 0 bases, the J end lost 0 bases, and 15 bases lay between the germline ends. Germline V lookup: CDR1 SGHNT, CDR2 YYREEE (reference sequence). The CDR3 has 17 residues. TRAV- and TRBV-specific primers primed first-strand cDNA, covering alpha and beta chains. TCRs were put through approximately 20 PCR cycles of amplification with Phusion. A constant-region primer and the V-primer adapter served as the primer pair. Isolated mRNA underwent amplification by in vitro transcription. One entry per CDR3 protein results from TCRdb running MiXCR on the reads. The table has about 16,000 distinct CDR3 sequences, around two thirds seen once. Every donor was treated with nivolumab, ipilimumab, aspirin, low-dose cyclophosphamide and also low-dose radiotherapy.

The TCR was taken from a human donor with advanced metastatic prostate, ovarian, gallbladder or colorectal cancer (not recorded which). This table probably holds off-target reads from a library built for another chain. The chain couples TRBV5-4 to TRBJ1-2; D gene uncertain. Written as DNA, the CDR3 is TGTGCCAGCAGCTTGGATAAAGGAGGAACCTCTAACTATGGCTACACCTTC. It yields the protein CASSLDKGGTSNYGYTF.